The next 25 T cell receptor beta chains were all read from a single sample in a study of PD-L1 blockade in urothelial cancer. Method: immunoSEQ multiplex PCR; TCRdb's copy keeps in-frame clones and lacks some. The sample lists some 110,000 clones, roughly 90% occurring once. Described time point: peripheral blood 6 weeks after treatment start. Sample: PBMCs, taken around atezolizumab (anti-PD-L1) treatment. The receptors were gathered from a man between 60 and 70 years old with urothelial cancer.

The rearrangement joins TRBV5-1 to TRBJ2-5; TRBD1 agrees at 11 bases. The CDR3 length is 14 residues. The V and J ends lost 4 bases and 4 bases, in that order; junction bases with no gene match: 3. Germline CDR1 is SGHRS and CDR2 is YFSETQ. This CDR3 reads CASSLGQGGETQYF. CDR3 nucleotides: TGCGCCAGCAGCCTGGGACAGGGGGGAGAGACCCAGTACTTC. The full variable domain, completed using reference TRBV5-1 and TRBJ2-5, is KAGVTQTPRYLIKTRGQQVTLSCSPISGHRSVSWYQQTPGQGLQFLFEYFSETQRNKGNFPGRFSGRQFSNSRSEMNVSTLELGDSALYLCASSLGQGGETQYFGPGTRLLVL.

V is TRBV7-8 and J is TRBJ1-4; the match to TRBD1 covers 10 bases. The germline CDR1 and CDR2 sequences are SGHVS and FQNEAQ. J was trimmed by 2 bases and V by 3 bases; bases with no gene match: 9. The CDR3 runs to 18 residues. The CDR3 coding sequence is TGTGCCAGCAGCTTGCCGGACAGGGGGAAAATCACTAATGAAAAACTGTTTTTT. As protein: CASSLPDRGKITNEKLFF.

The CDR3 region is CASTPTGNEQFF. CDR3 bases: TGCGCCAGCACACCGACTGGCAATGAGCAGTTCTTC. The chain uses TRBV5-1 and TRBJ2-1; no clear D. Germline V lookup: CDR1 SGHRS, CDR2 YFSETQ. Trimming left V 6 bases short and J 6 bases short, with 10 bases between. The CDR3 loop spans 12 amino acids.

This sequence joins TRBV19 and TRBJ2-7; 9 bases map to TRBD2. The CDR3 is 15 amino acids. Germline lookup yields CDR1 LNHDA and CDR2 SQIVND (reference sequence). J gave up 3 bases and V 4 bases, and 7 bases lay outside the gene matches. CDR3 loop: CASSKGAGGGYEQYF. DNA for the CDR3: TGTGCCAGTAGTAAGGGAGCGGGAGGAGGCTACGAGCAGTACTTC.

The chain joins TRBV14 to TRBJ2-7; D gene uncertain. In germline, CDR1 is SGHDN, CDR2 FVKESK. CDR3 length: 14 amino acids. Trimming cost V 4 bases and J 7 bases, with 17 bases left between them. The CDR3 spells CASSLTGPPSEQYF. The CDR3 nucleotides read TGTGCCAGCAGCCTAACCGGTCCTCCAAGTGAGCAGTACTTC.

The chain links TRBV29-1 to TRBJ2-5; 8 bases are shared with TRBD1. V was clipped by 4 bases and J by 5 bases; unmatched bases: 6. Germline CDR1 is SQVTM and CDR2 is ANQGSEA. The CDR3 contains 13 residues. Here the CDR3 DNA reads TGCAGCGTTGGACAGGGGAGGTGGGAGACCCAGTACTTC. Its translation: CSVGQGRWETQYF. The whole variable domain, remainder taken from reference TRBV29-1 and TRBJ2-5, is SAVISQKPSRDICQRGTSLTIQCQVDSQVTMMFWYRQQPGQSLTLIATANQGSEATYESGFVIDKFPISRPNLTFSTLTVSNMSPEDSSIYLCSVGQGRWETQYFGPGTRLLVL.

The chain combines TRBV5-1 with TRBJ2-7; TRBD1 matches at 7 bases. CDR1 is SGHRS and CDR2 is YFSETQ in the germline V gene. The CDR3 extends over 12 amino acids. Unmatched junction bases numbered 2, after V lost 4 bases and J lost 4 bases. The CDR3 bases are TGCGCCAGCAGCCCGGACAGGTACGAGCAGTACTTC. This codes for CASSPDRYEQYF.

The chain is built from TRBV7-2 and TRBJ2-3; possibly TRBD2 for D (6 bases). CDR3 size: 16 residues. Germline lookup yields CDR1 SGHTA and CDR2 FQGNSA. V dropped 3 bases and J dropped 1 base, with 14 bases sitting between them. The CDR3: CASSFLGGRGTDTQYF. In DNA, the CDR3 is TGTGCCAGCAGCTTCCTTGGGGGGAGAGGCACAGATACGCAGTATTTT. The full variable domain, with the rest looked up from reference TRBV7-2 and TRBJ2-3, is GAGVSQSPSNKVTEKGKDVELRCDPISGHTALYWYRQSLGQGLEFLIYFQGNSAPDKSGLPSDRFSAERTGGSVSTLTIQRTQQEDSAVYLCASSFLGGRGTDTQYFGPGTRLTVL.

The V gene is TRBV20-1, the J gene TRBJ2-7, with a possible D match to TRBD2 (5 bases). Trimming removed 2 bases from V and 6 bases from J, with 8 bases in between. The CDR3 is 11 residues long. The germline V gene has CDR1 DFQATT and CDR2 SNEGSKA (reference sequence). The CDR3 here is CSARRAGEQYF. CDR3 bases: TGCAGTGCTAGAAGGGCGGGCGAGCAGTACTTC.

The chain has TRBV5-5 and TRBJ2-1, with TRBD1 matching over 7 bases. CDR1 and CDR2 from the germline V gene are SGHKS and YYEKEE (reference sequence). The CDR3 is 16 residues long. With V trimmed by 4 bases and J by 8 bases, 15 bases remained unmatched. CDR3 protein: CASSPEPGQRSDEQFF. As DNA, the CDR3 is TGTGCCAGCAGCCCGGAACCGGGACAGCGAAGCGATGAGCAGTTCTTC.

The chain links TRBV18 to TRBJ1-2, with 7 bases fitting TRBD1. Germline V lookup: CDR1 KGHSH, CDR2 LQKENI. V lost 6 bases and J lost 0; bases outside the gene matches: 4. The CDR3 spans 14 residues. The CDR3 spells CASSPGQTNYGYTF. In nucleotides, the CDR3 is TGTGCCAGCTCCCCGGGACAGACTAACTATGGCTACACCTTC.

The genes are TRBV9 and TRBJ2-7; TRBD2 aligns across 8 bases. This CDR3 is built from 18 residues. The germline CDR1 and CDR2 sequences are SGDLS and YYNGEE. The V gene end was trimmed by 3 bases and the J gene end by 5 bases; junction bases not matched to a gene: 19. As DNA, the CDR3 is TGTGCCAGCAGCGCGCCGGGGGGGGTAGGGCTAGTTTGCCACGAGCAGTACTTC. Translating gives CASSAPGGVGLVCHEQYF.

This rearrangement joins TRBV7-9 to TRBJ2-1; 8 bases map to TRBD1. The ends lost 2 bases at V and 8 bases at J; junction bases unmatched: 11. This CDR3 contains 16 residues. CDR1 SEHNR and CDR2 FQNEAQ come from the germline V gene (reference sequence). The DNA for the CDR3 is TGTGCCAGCAGCTTATCCCCGGACAGGGAAGGGCATGAGCAGTTCTTC. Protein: CASSLSPDREGHEQFF.

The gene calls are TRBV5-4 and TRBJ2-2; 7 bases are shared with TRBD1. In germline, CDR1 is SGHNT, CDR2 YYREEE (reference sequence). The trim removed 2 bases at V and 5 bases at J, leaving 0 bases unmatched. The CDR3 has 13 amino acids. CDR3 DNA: TGTGCCAGCAGCTTACAGGGGACCGGGGAGCTGTTTTTT. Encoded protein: CASSLQGTGELFF.

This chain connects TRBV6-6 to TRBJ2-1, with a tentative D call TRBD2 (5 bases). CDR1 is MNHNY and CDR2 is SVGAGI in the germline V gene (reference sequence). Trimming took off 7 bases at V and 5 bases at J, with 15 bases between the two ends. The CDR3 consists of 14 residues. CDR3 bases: TGTGCCAGCACCCCAGAGGGCCTTGACAATGAGCAGTTCTTC. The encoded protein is CASTPEGLDNEQFF.

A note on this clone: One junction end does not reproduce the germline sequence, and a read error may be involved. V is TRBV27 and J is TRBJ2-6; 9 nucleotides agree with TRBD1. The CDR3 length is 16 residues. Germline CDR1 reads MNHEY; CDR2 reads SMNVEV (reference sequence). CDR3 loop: CASSPWDRAGANVLTF. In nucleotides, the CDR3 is TGTGCCAGCAGTCCTTGGGACAGGGCTGGGGCCAATGTCCTGACTTTC. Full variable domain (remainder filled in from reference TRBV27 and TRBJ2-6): EAQVTQNPRYLITVTGKKLTVTCSQNMNHEYMSWYRQDPGLGLRQIYYSMNVEVTDKGDVPEGYKVSRKEKRNFPLILESPSPNQTSLYFCASSPWDRAGANVLTFGAGSRLTVL.

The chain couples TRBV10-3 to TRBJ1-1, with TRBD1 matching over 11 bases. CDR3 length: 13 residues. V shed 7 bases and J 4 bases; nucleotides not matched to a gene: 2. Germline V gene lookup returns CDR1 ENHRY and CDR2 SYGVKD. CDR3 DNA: TGTGCCATCATCGGGACAGGGGGCACTGAAGCTTTCTTT. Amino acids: CAIIGTGGTEAFF.

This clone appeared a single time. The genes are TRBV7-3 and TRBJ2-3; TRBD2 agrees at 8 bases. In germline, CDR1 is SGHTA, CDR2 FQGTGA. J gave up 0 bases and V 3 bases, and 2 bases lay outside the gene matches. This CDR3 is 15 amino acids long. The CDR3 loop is CASSLSGGSTDTQYF. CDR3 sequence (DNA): TGTGCCAGCAGCTTGAGCGGGGGTAGCACAGATACGCAGTATTTT.

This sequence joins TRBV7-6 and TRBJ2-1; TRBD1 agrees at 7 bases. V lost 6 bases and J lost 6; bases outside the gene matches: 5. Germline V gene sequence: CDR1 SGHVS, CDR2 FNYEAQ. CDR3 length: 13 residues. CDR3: CASRRQGPNEQFF. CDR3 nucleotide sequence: TGTGCCAGCAGGAGACAGGGTCCCAATGAGCAGTTCTTC.

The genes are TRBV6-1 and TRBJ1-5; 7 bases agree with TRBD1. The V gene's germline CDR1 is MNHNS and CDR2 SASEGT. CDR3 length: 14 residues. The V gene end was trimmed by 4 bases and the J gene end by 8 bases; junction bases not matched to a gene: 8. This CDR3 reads CASSVTQGVKPQHF. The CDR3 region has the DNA TGTGCCAGCAGTGTCACCCAGGGGGTTAAGCCCCAGCATTTT.

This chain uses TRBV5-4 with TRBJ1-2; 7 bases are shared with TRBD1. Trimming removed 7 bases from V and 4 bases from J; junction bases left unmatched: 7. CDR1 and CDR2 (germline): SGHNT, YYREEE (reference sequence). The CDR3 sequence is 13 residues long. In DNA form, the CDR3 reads TGTGCCAGCGGCAGACAGGGCGCCTATGGCTACACCTTC. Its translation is CASGRQGAYGYTF.

CDR3 sequence (DNA): TGCGCCAGCAAGCGGACTAGCGGGGGGAATGAGCAGTTCTTC. It encodes CASKRTSGGNEQFF. The chain recombines TRBV5-1 with TRBJ2-1, with 14 bases matching TRBD2. V dropped 6 bases and J dropped 7; count of bases not matched to a gene: 3. Germline V gene lookup returns CDR1 SGHRS and CDR2 YFSETQ. CDR3 length: 14 amino acids.

This CDR3 is CASSLDRVNTGELFF. Here the CDR3 DNA reads TGTGCCAGCAGCTTAGACAGGGTGAACACCGGGGAGCTGTTTTTT. V is TRBV11-3 and J is TRBJ2-2; D is perhaps TRBD1 (5 bases). The germline V gene encodes CDR1 SGHNT and CDR2 YENEEA. V was cut by 0 bases and J by 1 base, with 6 bases left in between. CDR3 length: 15 amino acids.

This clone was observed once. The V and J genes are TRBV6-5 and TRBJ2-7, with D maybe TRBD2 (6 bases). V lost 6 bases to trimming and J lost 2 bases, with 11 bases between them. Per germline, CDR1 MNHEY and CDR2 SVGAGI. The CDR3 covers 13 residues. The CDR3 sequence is CASSFPGAYEQYF. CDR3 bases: TGTGCCAGCAGCTTCCCGGGGGCCTACGAGCAGTACTTC.

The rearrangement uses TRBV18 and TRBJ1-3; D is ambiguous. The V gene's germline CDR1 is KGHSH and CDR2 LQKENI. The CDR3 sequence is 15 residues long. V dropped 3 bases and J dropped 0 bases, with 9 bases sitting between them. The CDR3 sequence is CASSPLAGSGNTIYF. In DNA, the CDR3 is TGTGCCAGCTCACCGCTCGCGGGCTCTGGAAACACCATATATTTT.